The 13 T cell receptor beta chains listed next were all sequenced from one sample in a study of beta chain features in type 1 diabetes. The study reverse transcribed the entire isolated RNA, so it sequenced expressed TCRB transcripts. Produced via immunoSEQ multiplex PCR; TCRdb's table is partial and in-frame only. The table shows roughly 500,000 clones, with about an eighth occurring only once. Material: naive CD4+ T cells from blood. The receptors here all came from a woman aged 18-30 years in good health.

V usage is TRBV14 and J usage is TRBJ1-1; 10 nucleotides match TRBD1. Per germline, CDR1 SGHDN and CDR2 FVKESK. The CDR3 is made up of 17 amino acids. V dropped 4 bases and J dropped 1; count of bases not matched to a gene: 9. Here the CDR3 DNA reads TGTGCCAGCAGCCCAACCCGGGACAGGGGACCGAACACTGAAGCTTTCTTT. This sequence encodes CASSPTRDRGPNTEAFF.

The V and J genes are TRBV6-5 and TRBJ1-2; a possible D gene is TRBD1 (5 bases). The germline gives CDR1 MNHEY, CDR2 SVGAGI. This CDR3 has 14 amino acids. Trimming stripped 6 bases from V and 4 bases from J, with 15 bases between. The CDR3 region is CASRPGYGTYGYTF. The CDR3 nucleotides are TGTGCCAGCAGACCAGGGTACGGTACCTATGGCTACACCTTC.

V is TRBV6-6 and J is TRBJ1-2; 12 bases fit TRBD1. The CDR3 covers 14 residues. Per germline, CDR1 MNHNY and CDR2 SVGAGI (reference sequence). Germline trimming cut 8 bases from V and 6 bases from J; bases unmatched to any gene: 7. CDR3 protein: CASRDRGRQDGYTF. CDR3 nucleotides: TGTGCCAGCCGGGACAGGGGGCGACAGGATGGCTACACCTTC.

As to this clone: One end of the junction fails to match germline, which may point to a read error. The V call is TRBV7-9, the J call TRBJ2-6; a weak D match, TRBD2 (6 bases). The CDR3 spans 14 residues. Per germline, CDR1 SEHNR and CDR2 FQNEAQ (reference sequence). CDR3 sequence reads: CASSWDSGANILTF. CDR3 bases: TGTGCCAGCAGCTGGGACTCTGGGGCCAACATCCTGACTTTC. The complete variable domain, with remaining parts taken from reference TRBV7-9 and TRBJ2-6, reads DTGVSQNPRHKITKRGQNVTFRCDPISEHNRLYWYRQTLGQGPEFLTYFQNEAQLEKSRLLSDRFSAERPKGSFSTLEIQRTEQGDSAMYLCASSWDSGANILTFGAGSRLTVL.

CDR3 in DNA: TGTGCCAGCAGCCGTACAGGGGGGACTGAAGCTTTCTTT. It codes for CASSRTGGTEAFF. The V call is TRBV13, the J call TRBJ1-1; 8 bases agree with TRBD1. The junction had 4 bases not matched to a gene; V was cut back by 5 bases and J by 5 bases. Germline CDR1 PRHDT, CDR2 FYEKMQ (reference sequence). The length of the CDR3 is 13 residues.

Here the CDR3 reads CASSLTGHRGTGELFF. In nucleotides, the CDR3 is TGTGCCAGCAGCTTAACCGGCCACAGGGGAACCGGGGAGCTGTTTTTT. The chain has TRBV7-2 and TRBJ2-2; 7 bases agree with TRBD1. V trimming: 2 bases; J trimming: 5 bases; junction bases outside the gene matches: 8. The CDR3 covers 16 residues. Per the germline V gene, CDR1 is SGHTA and CDR2 is FQGNSA.

The CDR3 sequence is CASSLEAGLAQYF. The CDR3 region has the DNA TGTGCCAGCAGCTTAGAAGCCGGACTGGCTCAGTACTTC. This rearrangement joins TRBV7-2 to TRBJ2-5; a weak D match, TRBD2 (5 bases). Germline V gene sequence: CDR1 SGHTA, CDR2 FQGNSA. Trimming removed 1 base at V and 11 bases at J, with 14 bases between. This CDR3 spans 13 amino acids.

Only a few counts were recorded for this clone. This chain joins TRBV7-9 and TRBJ2-3; D not certain. Germline V gene sequence: CDR1 SEHNR, CDR2 FQNEAQ (reference sequence). The CDR3 loop spans 14 amino acids. Trimming cost V 3 bases and J 6 bases, with 13 bases left between them. As DNA, the CDR3 is TGTGCCAGCAGCTTCGTAACGTTTGCGGATACGCAGTATTTT. Its translation is CASSFVTFADTQYF.

V usage is TRBV27 and J usage is TRBJ2-5; TRBD1 agrees at 7 bases. The CDR3 is 14 residues long. V shed 8 bases, J shed 3 bases, and the junction held 9 bases outside the gene matches. Germline loops: CDR1 MNHEY, CDR2 SMNVEV (reference sequence). The CDR3 nucleotides are TGTGCCAGCCGCCCGGGACAGACAAAAGAGACCCAGTACTTC. This encodes CASRPGQTKETQYF.

The genes are TRBV11-3 and TRBJ2-3, with TRBD2 as a possible D gene (5 bases). V lost 1 base, J lost 3 bases, and 8 bases lay in between. The length of the CDR3 is 14 residues. CDR1 and CDR2 from the germline V gene are SGHNT and YENEEA. The CDR3 protein is CASSLARGTDTQYF. The DNA for the CDR3 is TGTGCCAGCAGCTTAGCCCGAGGGACAGATACGCAGTATTTT. The complete variable domain, with remaining parts taken from reference TRBV11-3 and TRBJ2-3, reads EAGVVQSPRYKIIEKKQPVAFWCNPISGHNTLYWYLQNLGQGPELLIRYENEEAVDDSQLPKDRFSAERLKGVDSTLKIQPAELGDSAVYLCASSLARGTDTQYFGPGTRLTVL.

V usage is TRBV20-1 and J usage is TRBJ1-2; the D is unclear. This CDR3 is 11 amino acids long. Germline V gene data show CDR1 as DFQATT and CDR2 as SNEGSKA (reference sequence). Trimming stripped 6 bases from V and 8 bases from J, with 13 bases between. DNA of the CDR3: TGCAGTGCGAGGGCCGACTTGGGCTACACCTTC. This encodes CSARADLGYTF.

This clone was counted a few times. The chain couples TRBV7-8 to TRBJ2-3; 10 bases agree with TRBD1. The length of the CDR3 is 16 residues. J lost 5 bases, V lost 2 bases, and 7 bases had no gene match. Germline-derived CDR1 and CDR2 are SGHVS and FQNEAQ. As DNA, the CDR3 is TGTGCCAGCAGCTTAAGACCCGGACAGGGGGGAGATACGCAGTATTTT. Amino acid sequence: CASSLRPGQGGDTQYF.

This clone was picked up a small number of times. The chain joins TRBV7-9 to TRBJ1-4; possibly TRBD1 for D (6 bases). This CDR3 comprises 14 residues. Deletions cut 3 bases from V and 9 bases from J, with 14 bases between. From germline, CDR1 is SEHNR and CDR2 FQNEAQ (reference sequence). For the CDR3, the DNA is TGTGCCAGCAGCTTCGGCAGGGGACTTAAAAAACTGTTTTTT. Its protein product is CASSFGRGLKKLFF.